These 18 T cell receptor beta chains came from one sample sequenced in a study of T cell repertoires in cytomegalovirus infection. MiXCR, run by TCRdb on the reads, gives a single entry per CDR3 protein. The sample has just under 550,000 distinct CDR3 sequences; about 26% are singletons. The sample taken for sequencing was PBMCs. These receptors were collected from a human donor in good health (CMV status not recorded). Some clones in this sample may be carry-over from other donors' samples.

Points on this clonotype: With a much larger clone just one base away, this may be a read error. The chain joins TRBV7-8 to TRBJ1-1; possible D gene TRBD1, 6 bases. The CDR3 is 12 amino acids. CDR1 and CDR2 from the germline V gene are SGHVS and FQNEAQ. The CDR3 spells CASSDQGPEALF. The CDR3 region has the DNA TGTGCCAGCAGCGACCAGGGGCCCGAAGCTTTATTT. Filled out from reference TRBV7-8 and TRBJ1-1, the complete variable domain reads GAGVSQSPRYKVAKRGQDVALRCDPISGHVSLFWYQQALGQGPEFLTYFQNEAQLDKSGLPSDRFFAERPEGSVSTLKIQRTQQEDSAVYLCASSDQGPEALFGQGTRLTVV.

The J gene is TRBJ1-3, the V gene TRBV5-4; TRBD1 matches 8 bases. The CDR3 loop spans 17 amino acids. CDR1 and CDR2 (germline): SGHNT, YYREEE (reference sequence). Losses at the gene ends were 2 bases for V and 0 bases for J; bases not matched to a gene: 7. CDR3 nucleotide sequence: TGTGCCAGCAGCTTAGGGGACAGGCTTTTCTCTGGAAACACCATATATTTT. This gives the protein CASSLGDRLFSGNTIYF.

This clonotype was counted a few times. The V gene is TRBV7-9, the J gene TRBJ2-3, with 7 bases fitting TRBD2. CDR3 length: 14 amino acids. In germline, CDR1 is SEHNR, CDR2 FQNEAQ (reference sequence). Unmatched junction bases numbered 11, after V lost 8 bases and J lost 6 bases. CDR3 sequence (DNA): TGTGCCAGCCCGCTGGGCGCGGGAGATGATACGCAGTATTTT. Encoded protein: CASPLGAGDDTQYF.

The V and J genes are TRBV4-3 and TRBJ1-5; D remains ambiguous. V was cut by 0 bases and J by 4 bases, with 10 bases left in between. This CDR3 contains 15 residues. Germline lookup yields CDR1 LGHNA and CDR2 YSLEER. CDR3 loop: CASSQDLVLNQPQHF. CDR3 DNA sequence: TGCGCCAGCAGCCAAGATCTGGTTTTAAATCAGCCCCAGCATTTT.

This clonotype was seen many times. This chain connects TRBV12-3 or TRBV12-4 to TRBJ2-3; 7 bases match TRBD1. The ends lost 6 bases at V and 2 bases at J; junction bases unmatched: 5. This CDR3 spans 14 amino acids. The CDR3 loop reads CASSRDSHTDTQYF. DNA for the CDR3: TGTGCCAGCAGCAGGGACAGTCACACAGATACGCAGTATTTT.

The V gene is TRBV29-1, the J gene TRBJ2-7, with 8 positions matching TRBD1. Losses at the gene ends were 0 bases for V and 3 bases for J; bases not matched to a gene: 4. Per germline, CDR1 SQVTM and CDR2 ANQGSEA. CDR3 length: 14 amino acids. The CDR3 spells CSVEDSGQGYEQYF. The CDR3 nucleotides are TGCAGCGTTGAAGACTCCGGACAGGGCTACGAGCAGTACTTC.

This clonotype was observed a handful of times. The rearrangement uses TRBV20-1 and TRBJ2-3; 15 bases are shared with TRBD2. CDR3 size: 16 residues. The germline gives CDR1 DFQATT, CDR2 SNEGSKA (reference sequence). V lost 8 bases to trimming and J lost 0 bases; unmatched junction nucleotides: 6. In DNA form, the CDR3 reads TGCAGTACCTGGACTAGCGGGAGGGCTAGCACAGATACGCAGTATTTT. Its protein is CSTWTSGRASTDTQYF.

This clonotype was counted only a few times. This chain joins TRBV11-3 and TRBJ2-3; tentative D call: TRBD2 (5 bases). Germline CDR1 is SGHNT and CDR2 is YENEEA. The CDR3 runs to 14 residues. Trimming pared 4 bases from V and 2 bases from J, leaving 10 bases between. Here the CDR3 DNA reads TGTGCCAGCAGCTCGCAGCGGCTCACAGATACGCAGTATTTT. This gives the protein CASSSQRLTDTQYF.

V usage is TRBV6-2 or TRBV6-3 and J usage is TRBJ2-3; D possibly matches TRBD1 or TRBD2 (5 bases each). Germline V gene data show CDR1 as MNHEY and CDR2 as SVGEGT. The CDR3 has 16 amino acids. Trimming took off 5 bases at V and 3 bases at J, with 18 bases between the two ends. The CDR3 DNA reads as TGTGCCAGCAGTGCGGACCGGGACCCACGGACAGATACGCAGTATTTT. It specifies CASSADRDPRTDTQYF.

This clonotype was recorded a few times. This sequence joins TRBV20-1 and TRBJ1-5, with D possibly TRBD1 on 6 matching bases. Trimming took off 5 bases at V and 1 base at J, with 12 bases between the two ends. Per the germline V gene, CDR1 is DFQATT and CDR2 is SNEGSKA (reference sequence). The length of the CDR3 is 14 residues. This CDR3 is CSAVQGQSNQPQHF. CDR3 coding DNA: TGCAGTGCTGTTCAGGGGCAGAGCAATCAGCCCCAGCATTTT.

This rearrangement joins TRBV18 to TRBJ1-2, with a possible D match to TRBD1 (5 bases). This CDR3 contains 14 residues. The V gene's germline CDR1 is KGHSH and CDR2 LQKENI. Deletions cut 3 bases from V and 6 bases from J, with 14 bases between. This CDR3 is CASSPVGREDGYTF. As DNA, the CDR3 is TGTGCCAGCTCACCTGTGGGCAGGGAAGATGGCTACACCTTC. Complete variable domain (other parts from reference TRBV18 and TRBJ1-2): NAGVMQNPRHLVRRRGQEARLRCSPMKGHSHVYWYRQLPEEGLKFMVYLQKENIIDESGMPKERFSAEFPKEGPSILRIQQVVRGDSAAYFCASSPVGREDGYTFGSGTRLTVV.

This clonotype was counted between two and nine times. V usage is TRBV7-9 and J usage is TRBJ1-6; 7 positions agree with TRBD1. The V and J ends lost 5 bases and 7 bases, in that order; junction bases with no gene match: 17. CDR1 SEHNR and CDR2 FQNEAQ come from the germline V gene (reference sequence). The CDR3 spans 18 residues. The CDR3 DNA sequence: TGTGCCAGCAGCGCTCGACAGGGAAATTCTATGCTCAATTCACCCCTCCACTTT. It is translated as CASSARQGNSMLNSPLHF.

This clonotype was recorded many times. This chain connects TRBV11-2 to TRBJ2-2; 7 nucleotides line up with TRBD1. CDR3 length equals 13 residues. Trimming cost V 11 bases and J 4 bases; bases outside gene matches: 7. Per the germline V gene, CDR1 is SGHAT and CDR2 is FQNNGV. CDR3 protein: CAVRDSFTGELFF. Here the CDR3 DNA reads TGTGCCGTACGGGACAGTTTCACCGGGGAGCTGTTTTTT.

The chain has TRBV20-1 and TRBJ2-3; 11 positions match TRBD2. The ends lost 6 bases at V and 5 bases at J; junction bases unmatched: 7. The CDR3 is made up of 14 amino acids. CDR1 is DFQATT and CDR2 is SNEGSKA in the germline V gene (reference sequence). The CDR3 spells CSAELAGVIDTQYF. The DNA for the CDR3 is TGCAGTGCGGAACTAGCGGGAGTGATAGATACGCAGTATTTT.

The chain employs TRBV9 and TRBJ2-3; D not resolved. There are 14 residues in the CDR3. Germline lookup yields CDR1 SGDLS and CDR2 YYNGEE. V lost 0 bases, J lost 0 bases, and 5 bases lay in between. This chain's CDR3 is CASSVGLSTDTQYF. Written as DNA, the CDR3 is TGTGCCAGCAGCGTAGGTTTGAGCACAGATACGCAGTATTTT. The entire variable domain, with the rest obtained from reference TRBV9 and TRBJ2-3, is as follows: DSGVTQTPKHLITATGQRVTLRCSPRSGDLSVYWYQQSLDQGLQFLIQYYNGEERAKGNILERFSAQQFPDLHSELNLSSLELGDSALYFCASSVGLSTDTQYFGPGTRLTVL.

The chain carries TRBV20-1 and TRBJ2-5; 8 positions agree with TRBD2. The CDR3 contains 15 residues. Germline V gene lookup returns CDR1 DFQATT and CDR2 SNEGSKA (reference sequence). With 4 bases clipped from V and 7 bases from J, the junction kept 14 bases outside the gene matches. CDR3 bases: TGCAGTGCTAAGGTAGCGGGGACGTCTTTAACGACCCAGTACTTC. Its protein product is CSAKVAGTSLTTQYF.

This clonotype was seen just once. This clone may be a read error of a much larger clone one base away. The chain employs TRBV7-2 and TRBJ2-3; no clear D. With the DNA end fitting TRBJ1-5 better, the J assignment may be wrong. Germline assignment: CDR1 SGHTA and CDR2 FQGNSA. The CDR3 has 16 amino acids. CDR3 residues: CASSSQPSGSLDTQHF. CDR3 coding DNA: TGTGCCAGCAGCTCCCAACCTAGCGGGAGCTTGGATACGCAGCATTTT.

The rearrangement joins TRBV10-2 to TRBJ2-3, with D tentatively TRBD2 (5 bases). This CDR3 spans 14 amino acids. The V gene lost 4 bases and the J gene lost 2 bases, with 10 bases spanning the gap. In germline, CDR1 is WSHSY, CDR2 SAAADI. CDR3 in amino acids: CASSGRLFTDTQYF. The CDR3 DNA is TGCGCCAGCAGTGGTAGACTATTCACAGATACGCAGTATTTT.